The clone carrying this TCR beta chain showed up just a few times. What it binds is unknown. This CDR3 has 16 amino acids. CDR1 and CDR2 from the germline V gene are MNHEY and SMNVEV (reference sequence). V shed 7 bases, J shed 2 bases, and the junction held 11 bases outside the gene matches. Every TCR beta cDNA library bore unique molecular identifiers. TCRdb reprocessed the PCR reads via MiXCR and lists one record per CDR3 protein. The sample lists about 210,000 distinct CDR3 sequences, 29% seen once, with 3.4% in the top ten. This sample is part of a study of post-analysis software for immune sequencing data. Study-level findings and limits: Four to six TRBV segments appeared more often in patients than in controls, and TRBV5-6, TRBV5-1 and TRBV20-1 were among these.

The sequence was obtained from a girl aged 2-17 years with multiple sclerosis. The sequencing sample was made of blood. The rearrangement joins TRBV27 to TRBJ1-5, with TRBD1 identical over 7 bases. DNA of the CDR3: TGTGCCAGCACCCCACAGGGGCCGGTCGGCAATCAGCCCCAGCATTTT. Translated, it gives CASTPQGPVGNQPQHF.